This T cell receptor beta chain is from a study of blood T cell repertoires in COVID-19. For the study at large: COVID-19 samples from acute and convalescent phases originated in the United States, Italy and Spain. Nucleic acid was either cDNA or gDNA, and it came from T cells, B-cell-depleted T cells, or PBMCs.

Germline loops: CDR1 SNHLY, CDR2 FYNNEI. CDR3 length equals 16 residues. V lost 5 bases and J 2 bases, leaving 13 bases between the germline ends. Methods used by the authors: Counts of nucleated cells, estimated from reference gene primer amplification, were obtained. Sequencing used immunoSEQ multiplex PCR; TCRdb keeps in-frame clones, though not all of them. V, J and clone size are those of that table, while D and trimming were read from the DNA. The sample lists fewer than 150,000 clones; more than 80% were seen once. This clonotype originated in a woman aged 45-60 years with acute or convalescent COVID-19. Sequenced material: peripheral blood. The chain couples TRBV2 to TRBJ2-6; tentative D call: TRBD2 (7 bases). The CDR3 is CASSQAGAAGANVLTF. The CDR3 DNA reads as TGTGCCAGCAGTCAGGCGGGGGCAGCTGGGGCCAACGTCCTGACTTTC. Combining the CDR3 with reference TRBV2 and TRBJ2-6 gives the whole variable domain EPEVTQTPSHQVTQMGQEVILRCVPISNHLYFYWYRQILGQKVEFLVSFYNNEISEKSEIFDDQFSVERPDGSNFTLKIRSTKLEDSAMYFCASSQAGAAGANVLTFGAGSRLTVL.